This T cell receptor beta chain comes out of a study of T cells in Graves' hyperthyroidism and ophthalmopathy. It was RNA transcripts that yielded the amplified TCR beta CDR3 regions. During a first-round RT-PCR of the TCR CDR3, the HTBI primer set was used. MiXCR, applied by TCRdb to the multiplex PCR reads, yields one record per CDR3 protein. The sample carries approximately 95,000 distinct CDR3 sequences, 35% to 45% recorded once. The CDR3 covers 15 residues. Trimming took 8 bases from V and 0 from J, leaving 14 bases between them. Germline V gene lookup returns CDR1 LNHDA and CDR2 SQIVND (reference sequence). This clonotype appeared many times.

The source is a young woman with Graves' hyperthyroidism. The sequencing input was peripheral blood or thyroid tissue (not recorded which). The genes are TRBV19 and TRBJ1-5; no definite D call. The CDR3 coding sequence is TGTGCCAGTGATAACCCGGGGATTAGCAATCAGCCCCAGCATTTT. Its translation: CASDNPGISNQPQHF.